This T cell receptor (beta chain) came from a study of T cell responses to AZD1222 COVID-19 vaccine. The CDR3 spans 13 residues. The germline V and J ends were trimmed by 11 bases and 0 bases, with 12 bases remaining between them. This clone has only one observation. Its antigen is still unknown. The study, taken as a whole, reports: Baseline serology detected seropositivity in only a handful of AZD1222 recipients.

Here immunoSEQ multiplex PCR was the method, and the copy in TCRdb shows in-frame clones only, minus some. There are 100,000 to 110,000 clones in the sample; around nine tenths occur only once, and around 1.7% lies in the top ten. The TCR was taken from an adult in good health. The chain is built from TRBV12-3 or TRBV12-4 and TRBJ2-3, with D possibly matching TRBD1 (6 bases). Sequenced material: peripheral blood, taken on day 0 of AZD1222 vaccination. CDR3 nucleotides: TGTGCCTCCAGGGGAGAGAGCACAGATACGCAGTATTTT. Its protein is CASRGESTDTQYF.